This T cell receptor (beta chain) was obtained from a study of cytomegalovirus exposure and HLA in healthy donors. Study information: An earlier analysis identified approximately 110 million unique TCR beta sequences in 150 million to 200 million T cells. Out of 398 genotyped donors, about 80% belonged to the Caucasian-associated ancestry cluster. Study observations and caveats: Among TCR beta chains, those listed as cytomegalovirus-associated numbered under 200. Most subjects' HLA-A and HLA-B alleles were reportedly predicted from TCR beta sequences.

Germline CDR1 SGHAT, CDR2 FQNNGV. The CDR3 is 18 amino acids. The V and J ends lost 4 bases and 0 bases respectively, with 18 bases between them. In the PCR, 60 Vbeta and 13 Jbeta primers were used. TCRdb's table, derived via immunoSEQ multiplex PCR, lists solely in-frame clones and lacks some. The sample consists of about 95,000 clones, around 81% of them appearing once. Concerning this clone: Its antigen is not identified.

The specimen was PBMCs. The source of this sequence is a woman aged 70-85 years in good health and CMV-seropositive. The chain is built from TRBV11-2 and TRBJ2-2; maybe TRBD1 (5 bases). The CDR3 nucleotides read TGTGCCAGCAGCTCGTCTTGGGGCAGCCCCGCGAACACCGGGGAGCTGTTTTTT. This sequence encodes CASSSSWGSPANTGELFF.